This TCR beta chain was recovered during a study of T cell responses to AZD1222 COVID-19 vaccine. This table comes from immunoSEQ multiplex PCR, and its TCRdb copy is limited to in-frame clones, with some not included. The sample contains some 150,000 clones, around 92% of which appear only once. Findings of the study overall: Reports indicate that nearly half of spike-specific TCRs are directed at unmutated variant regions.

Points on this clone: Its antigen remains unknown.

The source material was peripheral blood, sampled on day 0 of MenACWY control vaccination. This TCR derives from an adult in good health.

CDR3 region: CASTEVATNEKLFF. The CDR3 nucleotides are TGTGCCAGTACGGAGGTTGCAACTAATGAAAAACTGTTTTTT. The chain combines TRBV19 with TRBJ1-4; no clear D gene. CDR3 length equals 14 residues. Germline lookup yields CDR1 LNHDA and CDR2 SQIVND (reference sequence). V was shortened by 7 bases and J by 0 bases, with 9 bases between the two germline ends.